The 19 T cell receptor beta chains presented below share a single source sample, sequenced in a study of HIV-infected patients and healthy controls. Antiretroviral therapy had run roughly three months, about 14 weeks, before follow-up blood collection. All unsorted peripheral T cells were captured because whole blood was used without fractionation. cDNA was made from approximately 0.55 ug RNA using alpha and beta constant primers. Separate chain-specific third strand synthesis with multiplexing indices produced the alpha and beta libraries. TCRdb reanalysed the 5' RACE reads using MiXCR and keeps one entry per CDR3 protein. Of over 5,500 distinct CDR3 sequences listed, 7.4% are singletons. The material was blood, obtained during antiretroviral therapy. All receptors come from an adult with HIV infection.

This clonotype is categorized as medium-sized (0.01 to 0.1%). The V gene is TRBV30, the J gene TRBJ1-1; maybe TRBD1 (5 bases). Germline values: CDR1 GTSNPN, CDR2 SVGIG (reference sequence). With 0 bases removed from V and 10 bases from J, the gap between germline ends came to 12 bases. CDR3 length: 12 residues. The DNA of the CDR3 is TGTGCCTGGAGTGTAGGGGTTTTCAGAGCTTTCTTT. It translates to CAWSVGVFRAFF. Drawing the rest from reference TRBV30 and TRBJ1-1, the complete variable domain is SQTIHQWPATLVQPVGSPLSLECTVEGTSNPNLYWYRQAAGRGLQLLFYSVGIGQISSEVPQNLSASRPQDRQFILSSKKLLLSDSGFYLCAWSVGVFRAFFGQGTRLTVV.

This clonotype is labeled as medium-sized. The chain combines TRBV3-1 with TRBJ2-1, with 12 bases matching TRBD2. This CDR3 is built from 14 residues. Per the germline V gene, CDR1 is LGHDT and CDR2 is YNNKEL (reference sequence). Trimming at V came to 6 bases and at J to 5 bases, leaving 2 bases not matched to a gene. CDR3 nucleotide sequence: TGTGCCAGCAGTAGACTAGCGGGGGACAATGAGCAGTTCTTC. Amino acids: CASSRLAGDNEQFF.

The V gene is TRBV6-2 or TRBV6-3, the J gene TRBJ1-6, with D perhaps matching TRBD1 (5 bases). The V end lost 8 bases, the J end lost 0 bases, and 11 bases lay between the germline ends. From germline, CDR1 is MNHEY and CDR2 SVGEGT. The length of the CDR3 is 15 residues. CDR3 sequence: CASSDSVSYNSPLHF. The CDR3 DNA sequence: TGTGCCAGCTCCGACAGCGTCTCCTATAATTCACCCCTCCACTTT.

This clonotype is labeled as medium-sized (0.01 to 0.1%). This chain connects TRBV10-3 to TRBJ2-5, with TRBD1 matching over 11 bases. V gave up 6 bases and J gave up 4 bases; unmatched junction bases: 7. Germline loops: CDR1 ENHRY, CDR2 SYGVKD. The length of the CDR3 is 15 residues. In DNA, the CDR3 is TGTGCCATCAGCCCCACCGGGACAGGGGGAGAGACCCAGTACTTC. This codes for CAISPTGTGGETQYF.

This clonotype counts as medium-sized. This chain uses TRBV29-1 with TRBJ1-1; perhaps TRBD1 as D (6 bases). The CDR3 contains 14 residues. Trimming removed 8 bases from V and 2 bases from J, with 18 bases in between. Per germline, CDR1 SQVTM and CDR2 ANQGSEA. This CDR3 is CSFRGTQLNTEAFF. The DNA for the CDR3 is TGCAGCTTCCGCGGGACACAACTTAACACTGAAGCTTTCTTT.

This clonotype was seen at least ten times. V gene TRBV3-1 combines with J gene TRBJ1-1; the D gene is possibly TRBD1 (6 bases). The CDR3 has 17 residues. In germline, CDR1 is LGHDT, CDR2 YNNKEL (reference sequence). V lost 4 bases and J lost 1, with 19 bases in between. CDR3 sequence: CASSPLGGQGTNTEAFF. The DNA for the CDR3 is TGTGCCAGCAGCCCCCTCGGGGGGCAGGGTACGAACACTGAAGCTTTCTTT. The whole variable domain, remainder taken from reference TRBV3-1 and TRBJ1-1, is DTAVSQTPKYLVTQMGNDKSIKCEQNLGHDTMYWYKQDSKKFLKIMFSYNNKELIINETVPNRFSPKSPDKAHLNLHINSLELGDSAVYFCASSPLGGQGTNTEAFFGQGTRLTVV.

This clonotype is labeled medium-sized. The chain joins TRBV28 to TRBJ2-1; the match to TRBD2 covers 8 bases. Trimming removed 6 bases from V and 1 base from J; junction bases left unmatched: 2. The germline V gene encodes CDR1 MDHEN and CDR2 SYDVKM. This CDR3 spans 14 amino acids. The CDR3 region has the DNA TGTGCCAGCAGGGTAGCGGGGTCCTACAATGAGCAGTTCTTC. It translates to CASRVAGSYNEQFF.

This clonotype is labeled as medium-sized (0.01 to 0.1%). CDR3 nucleotide sequence: TGCAGTGCTAGACCTCCTACGGAAACGATACAAGAGACCCAGTACTTC. Translated: CSARPPTETIQETQYF. The gene calls are TRBV20-1 and TRBJ2-5, with D unresolved. The germline CDR1 and CDR2 sequences are DFQATT and SNEGSKA (reference sequence). The CDR3 contains 16 residues. V shed 2 bases and J shed 2 bases, with 18 bases lying between them.

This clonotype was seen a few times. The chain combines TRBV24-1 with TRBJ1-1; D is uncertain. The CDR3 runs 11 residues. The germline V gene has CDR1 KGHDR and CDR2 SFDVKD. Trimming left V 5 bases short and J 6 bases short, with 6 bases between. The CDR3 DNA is TGTGCCACCAGTGTGGGAGCTGAAGCTTTCTTT. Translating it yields CATSVGAEAFF.

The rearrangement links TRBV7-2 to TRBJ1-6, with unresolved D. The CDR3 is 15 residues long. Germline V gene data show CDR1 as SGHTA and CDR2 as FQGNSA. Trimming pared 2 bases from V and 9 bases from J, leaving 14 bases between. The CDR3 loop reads CASSLSATDVSPLHF. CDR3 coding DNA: TGTGCCAGCAGCTTAAGTGCAACAGACGTTTCACCCCTCCACTTT.

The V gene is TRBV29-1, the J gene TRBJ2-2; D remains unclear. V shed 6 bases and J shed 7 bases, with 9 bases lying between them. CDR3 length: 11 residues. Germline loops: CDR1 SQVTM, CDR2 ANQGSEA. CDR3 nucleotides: TGCAGCGTAGCTTTTAACGGGGAGCTGTTTTTT. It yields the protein CSVAFNGELFF.

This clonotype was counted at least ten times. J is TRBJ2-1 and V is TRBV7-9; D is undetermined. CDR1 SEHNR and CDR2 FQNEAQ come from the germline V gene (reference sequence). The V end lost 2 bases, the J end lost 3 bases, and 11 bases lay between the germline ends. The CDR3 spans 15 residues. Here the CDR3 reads CASSLSTENYNEQFF. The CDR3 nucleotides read TGTGCCAGCAGCTTATCGACGGAGAACTACAATGAGCAGTTCTTC.

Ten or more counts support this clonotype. CDR3 residues: CASSLEPTTNFQETQYF. The CDR3 DNA follows: TGTGCCAGCAGCTTGGAGCCCACAACAAACTTCCAAGAGACCCAGTACTTC. The chain uses TRBV5-4 and TRBJ2-5; no definite D call. Per the germline V gene, CDR1 is SGHNT and CDR2 is YYREEE (reference sequence). V was trimmed by 0 bases and J by 1 base, leaving 16 bases between them. The CDR3 extends over 17 amino acids.

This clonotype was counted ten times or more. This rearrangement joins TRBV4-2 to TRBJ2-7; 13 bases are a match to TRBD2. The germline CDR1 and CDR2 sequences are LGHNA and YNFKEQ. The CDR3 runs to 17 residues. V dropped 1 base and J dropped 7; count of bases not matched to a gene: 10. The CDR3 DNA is TGTGCCAGCAGCCAAGGAGCCCGACTAGCGGGAGGTCGGGAGCAGTACTTC. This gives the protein CASSQGARLAGGREQYF.

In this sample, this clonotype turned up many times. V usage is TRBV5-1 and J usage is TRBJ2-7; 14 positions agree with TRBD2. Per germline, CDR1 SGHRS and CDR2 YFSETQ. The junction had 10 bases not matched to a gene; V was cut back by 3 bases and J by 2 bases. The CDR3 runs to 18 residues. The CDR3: CASSSKTSGGAPPYEQYF. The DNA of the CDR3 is TGCGCCAGCAGCTCCAAGACTAGCGGGGGGGCTCCCCCCTACGAGCAGTACTTC.

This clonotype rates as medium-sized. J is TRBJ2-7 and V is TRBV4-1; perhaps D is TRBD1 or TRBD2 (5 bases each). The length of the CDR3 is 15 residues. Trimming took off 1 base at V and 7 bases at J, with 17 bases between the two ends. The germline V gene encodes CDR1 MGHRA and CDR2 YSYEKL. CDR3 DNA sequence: TGCGCCAGCAGCCAAGTTGTGGACGGGGCGAGGGAGCAGTACTTC. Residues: CASSQVVDGAREQYF.

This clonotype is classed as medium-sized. The CDR3 nucleotides read TGTGCCACCAGCAGAAGGTACATCGGGGGGGCCGGGGATGAGCAGTTCTTC. Its translation: CATSRRYIGGAGDEQFF. The rearrangement uses TRBV15 and TRBJ2-1; TRBD2 matches at 8 bases. The CDR3 has 17 amino acids. Per germline, CDR1 LNHNV and CDR2 YYDKDF (reference sequence). The trim removed 2 bases at V and 8 bases at J, leaving 14 bases unmatched.

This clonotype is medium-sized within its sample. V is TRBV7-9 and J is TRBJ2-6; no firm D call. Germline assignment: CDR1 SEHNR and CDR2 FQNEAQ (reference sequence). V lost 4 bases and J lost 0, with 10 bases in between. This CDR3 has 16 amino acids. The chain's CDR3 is CASSSLADSGANVLTF. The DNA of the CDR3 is TGTGCCAGCAGCTCCCTCGCGGACTCTGGGGCCAACGTCCTGACTTTC.

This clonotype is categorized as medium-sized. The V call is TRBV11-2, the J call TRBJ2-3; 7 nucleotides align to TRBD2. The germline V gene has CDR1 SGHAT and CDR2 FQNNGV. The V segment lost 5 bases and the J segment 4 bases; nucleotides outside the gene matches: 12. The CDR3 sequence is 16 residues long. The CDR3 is CASSLSWEGLSDTQYF. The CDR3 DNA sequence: TGTGCCAGCAGCCTCAGTTGGGAGGGGTTGTCAGATACGCAGTATTTT.